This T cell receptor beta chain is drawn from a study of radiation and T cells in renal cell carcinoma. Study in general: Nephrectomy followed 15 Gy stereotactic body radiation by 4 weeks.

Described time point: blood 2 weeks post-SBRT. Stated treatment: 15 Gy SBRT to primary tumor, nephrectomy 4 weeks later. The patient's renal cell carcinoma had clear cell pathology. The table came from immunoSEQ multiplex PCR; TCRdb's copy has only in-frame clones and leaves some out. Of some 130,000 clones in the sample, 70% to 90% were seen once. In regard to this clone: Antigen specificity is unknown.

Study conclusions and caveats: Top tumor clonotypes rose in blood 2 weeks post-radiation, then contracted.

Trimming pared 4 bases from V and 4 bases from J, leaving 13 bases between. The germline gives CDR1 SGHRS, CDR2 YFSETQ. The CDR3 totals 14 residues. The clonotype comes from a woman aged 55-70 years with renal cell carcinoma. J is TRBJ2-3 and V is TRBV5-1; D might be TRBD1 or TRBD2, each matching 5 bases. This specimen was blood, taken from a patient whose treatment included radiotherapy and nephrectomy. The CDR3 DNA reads TGCGCCAGCAGCAGTCGGGGCCGGTCAGATACGCAGTATTTT. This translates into CASSSRGRSDTQYF.